What follows are 18 T cell receptor beta chains derived from one specimen sequenced in a study of T cells in Graves' hyperthyroidism and ophthalmopathy. Regions amplified from RNA transcripts were the TCR beta CDR3 regions. Carried out on the TCR CDR3, a first-round RT-PCR used the HTBI primer set. From the multiplex PCR reads, TCRdb called clonotypes with MiXCR, one entry per CDR3 protein. This table holds 600,000 or so distinct CDR3 sequences, about 14% found once. Sequenced input: blood. Receptors originate from a woman aged 18 to 35 with Graves' ophthalmopathy.

The sample holds many counts of this clonotype. CDR3: CASSSQRTSSYPQETQYF. CDR3 bases: TGTGCCAGCAGCTCCCAAAGGACTAGCAGTTACCCCCAAGAGACCCAGTACTTC. This rearrangement joins TRBV11-3 to TRBJ2-5; 8 nucleotides line up with TRBD2. Germline V gene sequence: CDR1 SGHNT, CDR2 YENEEA. The CDR3 loop spans 18 amino acids. Trimming took 4 bases from V and 1 from J; bases not matched to a gene: 14. The entire variable domain, with the rest obtained from reference TRBV11-3 and TRBJ2-5, is as follows: EAGVVQSPRYKIIEKKQPVAFWCNPISGHNTLYWYLQNLGQGPELLIRYENEEAVDDSQLPKDRFSAERLKGVDSTLKIQPAELGDSAVYLCASSSQRTSSYPQETQYFGPGTRLLVL.

This clonotype appeared many times. This chain uses TRBV20-1 with TRBJ2-7, with 7 bases fitting TRBD2. In germline, CDR1 is DFQATT, CDR2 SNEGSKA (reference sequence). With V trimmed by 6 bases and J by 3 bases, 8 bases remained unmatched. This CDR3 has 13 amino acids. The CDR3 coding sequence is TGCAGTGCCAGCGGGACGAGAAGCTACGAGCAGTACTTC. Protein product: CSASGTRSYEQYF.

This clonotype was counted at least ten times. DNA of the CDR3: TGCAGTGCCCCGCCTCGCGGCGGGATGCGAGGCTACACCTTC. It codes for CSAPPRGGMRGYTF. This chain uses TRBV20-1 with TRBJ1-2; D gene ambiguous. The CDR3 length is 14 residues. V lost 6 bases and J lost 8, with 22 bases in between. Germline V gives CDR1 DFQATT, CDR2 SNEGSKA (reference sequence).

The genes are TRBV11-2 and TRBJ2-3, with D perhaps being TRBD1 or TRBD2 (5 bases each). The V and J ends lost 5 bases and 2 bases respectively, with 11 bases between them. CDR3 length: 14 amino acids. Germline V CDR1 and CDR2: SGHAT, FQNNGV. In DNA, the CDR3 is TGTGCCAGCAGCCGGGACCTCCACACAGATACGCAGTATTTT. Translation gives CASSRDLHTDTQYF.

This clonotype was counted ten times or more. The chain couples TRBV5-8 to TRBJ2-2; 7 bases map to TRBD1. Germline loops: CDR1 SGHTS, CDR2 YDEGEE. V was clipped by 2 bases and J by 1 base; unmatched bases: 5. The CDR3 extends over 16 amino acids. The CDR3 sequence is CASSLWDSKNTGELFF. CDR3 nucleotides: TGTGCCAGCAGCTTATGGGACAGCAAGAACACCGGGGAGCTGTTTTTT.

There are a few counts of this clonotype. The chain employs TRBV4-1 and TRBJ1-1; D gene uncertain. CDR3 length: 16 residues. With 0 bases removed from V and 1 base from J, the gap between germline ends came to 12 bases. Per germline, CDR1 MGHRA and CDR2 YSYEKL. CDR3 coding DNA: TGCGCCAGCAGCCAAGATGAGGTCAGGACGAACACTGAAGCTTTCTTT. Its protein is CASSQDEVRTNTEAFF.

This clonotype was recorded at least ten times. V gene TRBV11-3 combines with J gene TRBJ2-1; no clear D. Germline CDR1 SGHNT, CDR2 YENEEA. Deletions cut 5 bases from V and 6 bases from J, with 11 bases between. The CDR3 spans 13 residues. CDR3: CASSITERNEQFF. CDR3 bases: TGTGCCAGCAGCATAACAGAACGCAATGAGCAGTTCTTC.

This clonotype was detected many times. The chain recombines TRBV6-2 or TRBV6-3 with TRBJ1-4; D not certain. The length of the CDR3 is 17 residues. Germline loops: CDR1 MNHEY, CDR2 SVGEGT. V was trimmed by 2 bases and J by 6 bases, leaving 19 bases between them. The CDR3 here is CASSYGQDAAGDEKLFF. The DNA for the CDR3 is TGTGCCAGCAGTTACGGGCAGGACGCGGCGGGCGATGAAAAACTGTTTTTT.

The rearrangement joins TRBV7-9 to TRBJ2-3; 7 nucleotides match TRBD1. V was pared by 5 bases and J by 6 bases, with 11 bases of the junction left unmatched. The CDR3 sequence is 15 residues long. Germline CDR1 and CDR2: SEHNR and FQNEAQ (reference sequence). DNA for the CDR3: TGTGCCAGCAGCCCGACAGGGTCGAGCGTTGATACGCAGTATTTT. Its translation is CASSPTGSSVDTQYF. Based on the CDR3 plus reference TRBV7-9 and TRBJ2-3, the full variable domain is DTGVSQNPRHKITKRGQNVTFRCDPISEHNRLYWYRQTLGQGPEFLTYFQNEAQLEKSRLLSDRFSAERPKGSFSTLEIQRTEQGDSAMYLCASSPTGSSVDTQYFGPGTRLTVL.

On this clonotype itself: An end of the junction differs from the germline gene, which may be a read error. The V call is TRBV30, the J call TRBJ2-2; TRBD1 or TRBD2 may be the D gene (5 bases each). Germline V gene sequence: CDR1 GTSNPN, CDR2 SVGIG (reference sequence). This CDR3 contains 13 residues. In DNA form, the CDR3 reads TGTGCCCGGTGGCAGGGAAACACCGGGGAGTTGTTTTTT. It encodes CARWQGNTGELFF.

This clonotype was detected ten times or more. This chain joins TRBV27 and TRBJ2-3; 11 bases map to TRBD2. Germline V CDR1 and CDR2: MNHEY, SMNVEV (reference sequence). The CDR3 loop spans 18 amino acids. With 4 bases clipped from V and 7 bases from J, the junction kept 16 bases outside the gene matches. CDR3 in DNA: TGTGCCAGCAGTTCCCCACACTCTACTAGCGGGGGCTCTTATACGCAGTATTTT. It encodes CASSSPHSTSGGSYTQYF.

Details on this clonotype: A much larger clone sits a single nucleotide away, making a read error possible. The chain combines TRBV27 with TRBJ2-1, with 10 bases identical to TRBD1. The length of the CDR3 is 15 residues. CDR1 and CDR2 (germline): MNHEY, SMNVEV (reference sequence). V trimming: 4 bases; J trimming: 8 bases; junction bases outside the gene matches: 8. This chain's CDR3 is CASSSGTGVYDEQFF. Here the CDR3 DNA reads TGTGCCAGCAGTTCGGGGACAGGGGTTTATGATGAGCAGTTCTTC.

The sample holds many counts of this clonotype. The genes are TRBV14 and TRBJ2-7; possible D gene TRBD2, 5 bases. V lost 4 bases and J 7 bases, leaving 14 bases between the germline ends. This CDR3 has 13 residues. Germline CDR1 and CDR2: SGHDN and FVKESK. CDR3 protein: CASSRAGDYEQYF. The DNA of the CDR3 is TGTGCCAGCAGCCGGGCGGGTGACTATGAGCAGTACTTC.

For this clonotype: A read error is possible here, since a much larger clone lies one base away. This chain uses TRBV15 with TRBJ1-1, with D hard to call. CDR1 is LNHNV, CDR2 YYDKDF, per germline (reference sequence). The CDR3 sequence is 14 residues long. CDR3 amino acids: CTTSRDGVRTEAFF. The CDR3, as DNA: TGTACCACCAGCAGAGATGGGGTTAGGACTGAAGCTTTCTTT.

V usage is TRBV7-3 and J usage is TRBJ2-1, with D possibly being TRBD1 (6 bases). Germline values: CDR1 SGHTA, CDR2 FQGTGA. The CDR3 totals 14 residues. Trimming took 4 bases from V and 8 from J, leaving 15 bases between them. Here the CDR3 DNA reads TGTGCCAGCAGCTCGGACAGTAGAGGACATGAGCAGTTCTTC. Protein product: CASSSDSRGHEQFF.

This clonotype was counted only a few times. A much larger clone is a single base away; this may be a read error. This CDR3 reads CASSFGWETQYF. DNA for the CDR3: TGTGCCAGCAGCTTTGGTTGGGAGACCCAGTACTTC. The J gene is TRBJ2-5, the V gene TRBV13; no firm D call. The ends were cut back, 3 bases at V and 5 bases at J, with 7 bases in the middle. This CDR3 has 12 residues. Germline CDR1 is PRHDT and CDR2 is FYEKMQ (reference sequence).

In the case of this clonotype: One base away lies a much larger clone, so this may be a sequencing read error. This chain links TRBV18 with TRBJ2-3; weak D call: TRBD2 (6 bases). Germline CDR1 reads KGHSH; CDR2 reads LQKENI. The CDR3 consists of 14 residues. The V end was cut by 0 bases, the J end by 5 bases, with 9 bases between. For the CDR3, the DNA is TGTGCCAGCTCACCACCGGAGGGCATAGATACGCAGTATTTT. Residues: CASSPPEGIDTQYF. Looking up the rest from reference TRBV18 and TRBJ2-3 gives the full variable domain: NAGVMQNPRHLVRRRGQEARLRCSPMKGHSHVYWYRQLPEEGLKFMVYLQKENIIDESGMPKERFSAEFPKEGPSILRIQQVVRGDSAAYFCASSPPEGIDTQYFGPGTRLTVL.

This clonotype was observed at least ten times. This chain links TRBV11-3 with TRBJ1-1; 8 bases fit TRBD1. V was clipped by 5 bases and J by 3 bases; unmatched bases: 5. Germline loops: CDR1 SGHNT, CDR2 YENEEA. The CDR3 contains 14 residues. This CDR3 reads CASSILDRDTEAFF. For the CDR3, the DNA is TGTGCCAGCAGCATACTGGACAGGGACACTGAAGCTTTCTTT. The full variable domain, its missing parts supplied by reference TRBV11-3 and TRBJ1-1, is EAGVVQSPRYKIIEKKQPVAFWCNPISGHNTLYWYLQNLGQGPELLIRYENEEAVDDSQLPKDRFSAERLKGVDSTLKIQPAELGDSAVYLCASSILDRDTEAFFGQGTRLTVV.